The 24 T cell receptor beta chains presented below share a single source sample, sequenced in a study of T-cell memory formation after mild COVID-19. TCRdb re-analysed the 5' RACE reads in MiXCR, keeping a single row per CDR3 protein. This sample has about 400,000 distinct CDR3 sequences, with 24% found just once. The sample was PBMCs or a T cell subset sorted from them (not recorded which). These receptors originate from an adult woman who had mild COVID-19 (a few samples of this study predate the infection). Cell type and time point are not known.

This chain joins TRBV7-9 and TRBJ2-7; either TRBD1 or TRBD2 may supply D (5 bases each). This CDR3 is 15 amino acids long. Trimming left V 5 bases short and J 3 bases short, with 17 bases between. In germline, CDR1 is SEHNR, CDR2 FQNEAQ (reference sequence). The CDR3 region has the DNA TGTGCCAGCAGCCCCGGGACCCTAAGGGTCTACGAGCAGTACTTC. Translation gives CASSPGTLRVYEQYF. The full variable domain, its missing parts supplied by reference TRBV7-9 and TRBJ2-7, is DTGVSQNPRHKITKRGQNVTFRCDPISEHNRLYWYRQTLGQGPEFLTYFQNEAQLEKSRLLSDRFSAERPKGSFSTLEIQRTEQGDSAMYLCASSPGTLRVYEQYFGPGTRLTVT.

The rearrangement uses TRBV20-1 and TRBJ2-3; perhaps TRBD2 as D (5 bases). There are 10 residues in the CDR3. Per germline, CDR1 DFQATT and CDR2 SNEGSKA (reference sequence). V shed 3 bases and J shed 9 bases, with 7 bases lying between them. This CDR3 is CSASGVTQYF. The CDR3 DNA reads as TGCAGTGCTAGCGGGGTGACGCAGTATTTT.

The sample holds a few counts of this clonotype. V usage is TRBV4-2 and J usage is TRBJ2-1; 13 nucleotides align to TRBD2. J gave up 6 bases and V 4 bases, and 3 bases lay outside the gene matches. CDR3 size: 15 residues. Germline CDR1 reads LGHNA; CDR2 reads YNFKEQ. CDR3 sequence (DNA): TGTGCCAGCAGCCCGACTAGCGGGAGGCTCAATGAGCAGTTCTTC. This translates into CASSPTSGRLNEQFF.

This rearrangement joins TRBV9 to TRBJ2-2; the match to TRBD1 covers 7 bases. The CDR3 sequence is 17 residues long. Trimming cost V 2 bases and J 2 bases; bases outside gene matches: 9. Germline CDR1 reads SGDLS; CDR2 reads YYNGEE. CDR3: CASSVIRDRVNTGELFF. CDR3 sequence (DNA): TGTGCCAGCAGCGTTATTAGAGACAGGGTAAACACCGGGGAGCTGTTTTTT.

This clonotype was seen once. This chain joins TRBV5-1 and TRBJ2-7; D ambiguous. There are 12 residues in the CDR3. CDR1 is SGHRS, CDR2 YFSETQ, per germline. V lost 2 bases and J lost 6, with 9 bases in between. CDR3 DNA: TGCGCCAGCAGCTTAGACGCCGGCGAGCAGTACTTC. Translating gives CASSLDAGEQYF.

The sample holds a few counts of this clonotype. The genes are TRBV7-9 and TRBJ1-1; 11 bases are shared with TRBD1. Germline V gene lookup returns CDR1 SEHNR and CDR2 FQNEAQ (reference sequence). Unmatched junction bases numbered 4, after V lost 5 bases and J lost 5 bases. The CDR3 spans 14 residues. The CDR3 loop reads CASSQGTGGTEAFF. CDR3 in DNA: TGTGCCAGCAGCCAAGGGACAGGGGGGACTGAAGCTTTCTTT.

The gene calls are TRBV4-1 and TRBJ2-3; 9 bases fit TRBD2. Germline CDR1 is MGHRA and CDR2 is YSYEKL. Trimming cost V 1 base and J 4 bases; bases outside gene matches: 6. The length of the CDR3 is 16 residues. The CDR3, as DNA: TGCGCCAGCAGCCAAGGCACGGGACTAGCATCAGATACGCAGTATTTT. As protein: CASSQGTGLASDTQYF.

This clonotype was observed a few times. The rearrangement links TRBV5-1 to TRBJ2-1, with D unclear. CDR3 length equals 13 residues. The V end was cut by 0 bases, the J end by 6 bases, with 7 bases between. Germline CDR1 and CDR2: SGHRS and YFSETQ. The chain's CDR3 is CASSLEGSNEQFF. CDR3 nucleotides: TGCGCCAGCAGCTTGGAAGGTAGCAATGAGCAGTTCTTC. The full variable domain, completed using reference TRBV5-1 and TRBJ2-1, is KAGVTQTPRYLIKTRGQQVTLSCSPISGHRSVSWYQQTPGQGLQFLFEYFSETQRNKGNFPGRFSGRQFSNSRSEMNVSTLELGDSALYLCASSLEGSNEQFFGPGTRLTVL.

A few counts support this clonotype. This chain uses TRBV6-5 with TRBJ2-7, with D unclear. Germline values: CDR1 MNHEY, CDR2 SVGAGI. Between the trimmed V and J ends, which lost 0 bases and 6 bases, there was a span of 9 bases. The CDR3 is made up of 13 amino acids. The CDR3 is CASSYSKGLEQYF. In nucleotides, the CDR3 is TGTGCCAGCAGTTACTCGAAAGGGCTCGAGCAGTACTTC.

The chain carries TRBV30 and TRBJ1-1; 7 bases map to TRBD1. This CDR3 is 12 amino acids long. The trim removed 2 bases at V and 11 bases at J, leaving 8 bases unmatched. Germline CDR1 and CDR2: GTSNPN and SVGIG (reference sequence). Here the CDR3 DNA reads TGTGCCTGGAGTCCAGGGGGGCAAACGGCTTTCTTT. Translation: CAWSPGGQTAFF.

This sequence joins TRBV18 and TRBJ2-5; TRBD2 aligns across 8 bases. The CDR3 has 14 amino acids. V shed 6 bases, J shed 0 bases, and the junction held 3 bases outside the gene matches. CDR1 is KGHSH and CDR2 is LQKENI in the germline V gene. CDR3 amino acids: CASSQLADQETQYF. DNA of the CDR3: TGTGCCAGCTCTCAACTAGCGGACCAAGAGACCCAGTACTTC.

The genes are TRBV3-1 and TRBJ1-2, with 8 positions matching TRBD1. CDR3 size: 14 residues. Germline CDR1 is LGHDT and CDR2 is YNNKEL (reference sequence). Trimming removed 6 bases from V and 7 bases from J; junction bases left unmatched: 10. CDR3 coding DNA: TGTGCCAGCAGGCTGGGGCAGGGGGCGTCTGGCTACACCTTC. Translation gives CASRLGQGASGYTF.

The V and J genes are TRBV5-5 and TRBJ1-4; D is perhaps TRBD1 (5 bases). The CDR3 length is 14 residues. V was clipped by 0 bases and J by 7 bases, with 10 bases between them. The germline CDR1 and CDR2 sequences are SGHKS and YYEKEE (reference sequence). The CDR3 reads CASSLVVTAEKLFF. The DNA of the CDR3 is TGTGCCAGCAGCTTGGTCGTGACAGCTGAAAAACTGTTTTTT.

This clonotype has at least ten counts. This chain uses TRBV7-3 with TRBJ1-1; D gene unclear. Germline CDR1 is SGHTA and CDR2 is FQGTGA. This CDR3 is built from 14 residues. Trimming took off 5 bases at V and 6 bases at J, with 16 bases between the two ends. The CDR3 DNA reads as TGTGCCAGCAGCCCCGGCCCAGGTGGCGCTGAAGCTTTCTTT. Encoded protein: CASSPGPGGAEAFF.

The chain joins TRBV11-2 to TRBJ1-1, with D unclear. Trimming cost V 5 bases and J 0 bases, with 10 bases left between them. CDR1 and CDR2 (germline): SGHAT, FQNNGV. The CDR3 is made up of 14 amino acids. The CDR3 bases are TGTGCCAGCAGCCGAGTGGCAGTGAACACTGAAGCTTTCTTT. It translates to CASSRVAVNTEAFF.

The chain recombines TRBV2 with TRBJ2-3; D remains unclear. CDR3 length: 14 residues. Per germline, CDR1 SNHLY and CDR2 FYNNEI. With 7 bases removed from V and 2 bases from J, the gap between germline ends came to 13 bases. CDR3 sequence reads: CASNAGLHTDTQYF. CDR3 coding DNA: TGTGCCAGCAATGCAGGCCTCCACACAGATACGCAGTATTTT.

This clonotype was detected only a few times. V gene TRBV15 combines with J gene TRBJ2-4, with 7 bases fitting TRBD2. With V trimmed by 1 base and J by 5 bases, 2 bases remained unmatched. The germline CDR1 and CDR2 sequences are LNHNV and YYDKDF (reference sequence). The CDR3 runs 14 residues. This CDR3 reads CATSRGTSENIQYF. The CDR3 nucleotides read TGTGCCACCAGCAGAGGAACTAGCGAAAACATTCAGTACTTC.

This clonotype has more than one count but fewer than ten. The CDR3 reads CASSVWTGAGDTQYF. As DNA, the CDR3 is TGTGCCAGCAGTGTGTGGACAGGGGCGGGAGATACGCAGTATTTT. The V gene is TRBV6-1, the J gene TRBJ2-3; 9 nucleotides match TRBD1. The germline V gene has CDR1 MNHNS and CDR2 SASEGT. V trimming: 4 bases; J trimming: 5 bases; junction bases outside the gene matches: 7. The CDR3 extends over 15 amino acids.

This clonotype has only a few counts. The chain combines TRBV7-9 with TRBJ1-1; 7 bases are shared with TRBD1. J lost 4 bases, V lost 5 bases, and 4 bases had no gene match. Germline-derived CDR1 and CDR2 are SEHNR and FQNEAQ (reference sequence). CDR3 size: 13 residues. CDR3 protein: CASSLGQATEAFF. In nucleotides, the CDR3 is TGTGCCAGCAGCCTCGGACAGGCCACTGAAGCTTTCTTT.

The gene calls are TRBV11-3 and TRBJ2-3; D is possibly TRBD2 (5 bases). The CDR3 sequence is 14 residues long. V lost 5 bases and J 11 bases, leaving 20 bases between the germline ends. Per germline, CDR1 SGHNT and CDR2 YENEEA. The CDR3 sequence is CASSLSTPSLLQYF. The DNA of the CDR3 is TGTGCCAGCAGCCTCTCCACGCCTAGCCTACTGCAGTATTTT.

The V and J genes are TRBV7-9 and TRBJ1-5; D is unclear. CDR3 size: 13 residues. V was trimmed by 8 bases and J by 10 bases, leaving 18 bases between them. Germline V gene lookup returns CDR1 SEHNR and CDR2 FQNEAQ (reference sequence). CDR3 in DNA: TGTGCCAGCGGACCACTACCGAGGGTCCCCCAGCATTTT. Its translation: CASGPLPRVPQHF.

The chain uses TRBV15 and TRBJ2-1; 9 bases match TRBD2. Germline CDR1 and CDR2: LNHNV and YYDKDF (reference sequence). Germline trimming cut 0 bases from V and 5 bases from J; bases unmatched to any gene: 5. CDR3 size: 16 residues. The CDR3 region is CATSRDPVAGDNEQFF. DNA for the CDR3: TGTGCCACCAGCAGAGATCCGGTAGCGGGGGACAATGAGCAGTTCTTC.

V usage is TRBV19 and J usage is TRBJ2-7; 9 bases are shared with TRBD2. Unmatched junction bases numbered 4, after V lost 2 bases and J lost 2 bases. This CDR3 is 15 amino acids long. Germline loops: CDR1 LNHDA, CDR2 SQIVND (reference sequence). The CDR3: CASSILAGTAYEQYF. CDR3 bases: TGTGCCAGTAGTATACTAGCGGGGACAGCCTACGAGCAGTACTTC.

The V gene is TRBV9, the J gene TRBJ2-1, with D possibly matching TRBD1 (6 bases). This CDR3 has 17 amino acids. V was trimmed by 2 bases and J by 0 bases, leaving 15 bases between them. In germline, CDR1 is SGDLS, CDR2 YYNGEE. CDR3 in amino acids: CASSVLQGISSYNEQFF. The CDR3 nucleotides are TGTGCCAGCAGCGTCCTACAGGGAATTAGCTCCTACAATGAGCAGTTCTTC.